This entry features one T cell receptor (beta chain) sequence. What it binds is unknown. The data derive from a study of T-cell memory formation after mild COVID-19. Overall study findings and caveats: Unconfirmed was the SARS-CoV-2 specificity of second-wave clones that peaked on day 37.

The CDR3 has 14 amino acids. The germline gives CDR1 SGHDT, CDR2 YYEEEE. The ends were cut back, 0 bases at V and 6 bases at J, with 12 bases in the middle. TCRdb called the 5' RACE reads again in MiXCR, with one record for every CDR3 protein. The data show some 350,000 distinct CDR3 sequences, roughly 13% seen once. This clonotype was sampled from a man younger than 30 who had mild COVID-19 (a few samples of this study predate the infection). Cell type and time point are not known. The V gene is TRBV5-6, the J gene TRBJ1-2; no clear D gene. The sequenced material came from PBMCs or a T cell subset sorted from them (not recorded which). Here the CDR3 reads CASSLVGRTHGYTF. In DNA form, the CDR3 reads TGTGCCAGCAGCTTGGTAGGGAGGACCCATGGCTACACCTTC.